This is a list of T cell receptor beta chains from one sample in a study of blood T cell repertoires in COVID-19. Some clones are missing from TCRdb's copy, which holds only in-frame ones; the method was immunoSEQ multiplex PCR. Among hundreds of thousands of clones listed, approximately 86% were seen once. The sequenced sample consisted of peripheral blood. The receptors were sampled from a man aged 70 or older with acute or convalescent COVID-19. Each CDR3 is given with its conserved first and last residue. Each record gives: V gene, J gene, clone size, D gene, CDR3 DNA, CDR3 protein. D genes are given only for firm matches. Clone size is stated in some rows and not others, as once, few, many or a class when expanded.

TRBV7-2	TRBJ1-1	few	-	TGTGCCAGCAGCTTAGCTACCTCCGGGAGAAGGGTGAACACTGAAGCTTTCTTT	CASSLATSGRRVNTEAFF
TRBV13	TRBJ1-6	-	TRBD1	TGTGCCAGCAGCCAGGGACAGGGTGATTCACCCCTCCACTTT	CASSQGQGDSPLHF
TRBV7-2	TRBJ2-7	-	-	TGTGCCAGCATCCAGGGTTCCGGACCCTACGAGCAGTACTTC	CASIQGSGPYEQYF
TRBV5-4	TRBJ2-3	-	-	TGTGCCAGCACCTCGGGGGGCCCTTCGACCACAGATACGCAGTATTTT	CASTSGGPSTTDTQYF
TRBV7-2	TRBJ1-2	-	-	TGTGCCAGCAGCTTATATGCCCGCGGGGATGGCTACACCTTC	CASSLYARGDGYTF
TRBV2	TRBJ2-7	-	-	TGTGCCAGCAGTCAGTTTCTCATCTACGAGCAGTACTTC	CASSQFLIYEQYF
TRBV29-1	TRBJ2-7	-	TRBD1	TGCAGCGGAGGGGGGACAGGAGGCGAGCAGTACTTC	CSGGGTGGEQYF
TRBV11-2	TRBJ1-6	once	-	TGTGCCAGCAGCTTGATGGCAGGGCGATCACCCCTCCACTTT	CASSLMAGRSPLHF
TRBV7-2	TRBJ1-2	-	-	TGTGCCAGCACCTACCCGGGAGACGCTACCGGCTACACCTTC	CASTYPGDATGYTF
TRBV11-1	TRBJ2-1	once	TRBD2	TGTGCCAGCAGCCTAGAGCGGGGTGGGCAGTTCTTC	CASSLERGGQFF
TRBV3-1/TRBV3-2	TRBJ1-5	-	-	TGTGCCAGCAGCCCAGGGTACAGCAATCAGCCCCAGCATTTT	CASSPGYSNQPQHF
TRBV5-5	TRBJ1-3	once	-	TGTGCCAGCAGCCCGGGAGTCTTCCCCATATATTTT	CASSPGVFPIYF
TRBV3-1/TRBV3-2	TRBJ2-1	-	-	TGTGCCAGCAGCCAGCTAGGCGATGAGCAGTTCTTC	CASSQLGDEQFF
TRBV10-3	TRBJ2-3	-	-	TGTGCCATCGGGGCACAAAGCACAGATACGCAGTATTTT	CAIGAQSTDTQYF
TRBV15	TRBJ1-2	few	TRBD1	TGTGCCACCAGTACCGGGACAGGGACCTATGGCTACACCTTC	CATSTGTGTYGYTF
TRBV7-3	TRBJ2-1	-	TRBD2	TGTGCCAGCAGCTTCCTAGCGGGGGACAATGAGCAGTTCTTC	CASSFLAGDNEQFF
TRBV18	TRBJ2-1	-	-	TGTGCCAGCTCACCAGTCTACAGGTTGTTGGACAATGAGCAGTTCTTC	CASSPVYRLLDNEQFF
TRBV7-9	TRBJ1-2	-	-	TGTGCCAGCAGCTTCCTTATCTATGGCTACACCTTC	CASSFLIYGYTF
TRBV4-3	TRBJ2-7	-	TRBD1	TGCGCCAGCAGCCAAGGGACAGGTTTGGCCGCCGAGCAGTACTTC	CASSQGTGLAAEQYF
TRBV6-1	TRBJ2-1	-	-	TGTGCCAGCAGTGAAGCCAGTTCCAGGGCGATCAATGAGCAGTTCTTC	CASSEASSRAINEQFF
TRBV5-1	TRBJ2-5	-	-	TGCGCCAGCAGCTTGGCAGGGGATAATTCCCAGTACTTC	CASSLAGDNSQYF
TRBV18	TRBJ2-1	once	-	TGTGCCAGCTCACGACGCGGGGGCGGTGGAGGGGAGAAGTACAATGAGCAGTTCTTC	CASSRRGGGGGEKYNEQFF
TRBV7-9	TRBJ2-1	-	TRBD2	TGTGCCAGCAGCCTTAGCGGGCTTGAGCAGTTCTTC	CASSLSGLEQFF
TRBV5-8	TRBJ2-1	-	-	TGTGCCAGCAGCTCGTCCCGCTCCTACAATGAGCAGTTCTTC	CASSSSRSYNEQFF
TRBV7-2	TRBJ2-3	few	-	TGTGCCAGCAGCCTAAGTAGCACGCAGTATTTT	CASSLSSTQYF
TRBV5-1	TRBJ2-2	many	-	TGCGCCAGCAGCCTCCGGGACATAAACACCGGGGAGCTGTTTTTT	CASSLRDINTGELFF
TRBV4-1	TRBJ1-2	once	-	TGCGCCAGCAGCCACCCCCGACAGCGCTATGGCTACACCTTC	CASSHPRQRYGYTF
TRBV6-5	TRBJ2-7	-	TRBD1	TGTGCCAGCAGTTACTCGATTGCCTCGGGACAGCAGCAGTACTTC	CASSYSIASGQQQYF
TRBV27	TRBJ1-4	-	-	TGTGCCAGCAGTTTAAACCGGGTCCCAACTAATGAAAAACTGTTTTTT	CASSLNRVPTNEKLFF
TRBV6-6	TRBJ1-3	-	-	TGTGCCAGCAGAGAGCAACAGGGTCTTGGAAACACCATATATTTT	CASREQQGLGNTIYF
TRBV7-2	TRBJ1-5	-	-	TGTGCCAGCAGCCCAGGGGTAGGAGCGCCCCAGCATTTT	CASSPGVGAPQHF
TRBV5-1	TRBJ1-2	-	TRBD1	TGCGCCAGCAGCAATGGGGACAGCAACTATGGCTACACCTTC	CASSNGDSNYGYTF
TRBV5-1	TRBJ2-1	-	TRBD2	TGCGCCAGCAGCGCAGCGGGAGGGACCGTCAGCTCCTACAATGAGCAGTTCTTC	CASSAAGGTVSSYNEQFF
TRBV4-2	TRBJ2-7	-	TRBD2	TGTGCCAGCAGCCTACGTGACGCGGGACGGGAGGGGAAATACGAGCAGTACTTC	CASSLRDAGREGKYEQYF
TRBV7-2	TRBJ1-6	-	-	TGTGCCAGCAGCTCTGCAGGGGCACCCCTCCACTTT	CASSSAGAPLHF
TRBV4-1	TRBJ1-6	-	-	TGCGCCAGCAGCCAAGAACGGGAGTATAATTCACCCCTCCACTTT	CASSQEREYNSPLHF
TRBV5-1	TRBJ2-3	-	-	TGCGCCAGCAGCTTGGAGTCCCGGGCAGATACGCAGTATTTT	CASSLESRADTQYF
TRBV19	TRBJ1-1	-	-	TGTGCCAGTAGTATCGGAGCCCGGGTGAACACTGAAGCTTTCTTT	CASSIGARVNTEAFF
TRBV28	TRBJ1-5	few	-	TGTGCCAGCAGTTCGGGAGTAAGAGGCAATCAGCCCCAGCATTTT	CASSSGVRGNQPQHF
TRBV27	TRBJ2-1	-	-	TGTGCCAGCAGTTTATGGTCCCCTTTAACGTCCGGGGTTGGGAACCATGAGCAGTTCTTC	CASSLWSPLTSGVGNHEQFF